A single sample gave rise to the 26 T cell receptor beta chains below, sequenced in a study of T cells in Graves' hyperthyroidism and ophthalmopathy. It was RNA transcripts that yielded the amplified TCR beta CDR3 regions. HTBI primers were employed in a first-round RT-PCR of the TCR CDR3. One entry per CDR3 protein results from TCRdb running MiXCR on the multiplex PCR reads. The sample carries about 380,000 distinct CDR3 sequences, about 14% recorded once. The material sequenced was blood. The receptors were sampled from a woman in her 30s with Graves' ophthalmopathy.

Concerning this clonotype: This may be a read error, as it is one base from a much larger clone. The chain uses TRBV20-1 and TRBJ2-7, with 9 bases that match TRBD1. Germline assignment: CDR1 DFQATT and CDR2 SNEGSKA (reference sequence). V shed 0 bases, J shed 3 bases, and the junction held 6 bases outside the gene matches. This CDR3 region has 15 residues. The CDR3 loop is CSARDFRQGGYEQYF. For the CDR3, the DNA is TGCAGTGCTAGAGATTTCCGACAGGGGGGCTACGAGCAGTACTTC.

This clonotype was seen a few times. V and J are TRBV9 and TRBJ2-3; 7 bases match TRBD2. Unmatched junction bases numbered 2, after V lost 0 bases and J lost 1 base. CDR3 size: 15 residues. CDR1 and CDR2 (germline): SGDLS, YYNGEE. CDR3 DNA sequence: TGTGCCAGCAGCGTAGCTGCGGGGGGCACAGATACGCAGTATTTT. Protein: CASSVAAGGTDTQYF. The complete variable domain, with remaining parts taken from reference TRBV9 and TRBJ2-3, reads DSGVTQTPKHLITATGQRVTLRCSPRSGDLSVYWYQQSLDQGLQFLIQYYNGEERAKGNILERFSAQQFPDLHSELNLSSLELGDSALYFCASSVAAGGTDTQYFGPGTRLTVL.

This clonotype was picked up many times. J is TRBJ2-6 and V is TRBV7-8; a possible D gene is TRBD2 (6 bases). The CDR3 totals 19 residues. Germline CDR1 SGHVS, CDR2 FQNEAQ. V lost 0 bases and J 0 bases, leaving 15 bases between the germline ends. The CDR3, as DNA: TGTGCCAGCAGCTTAGCCGCGGGACCGACAGCCTCTGGGGCCAACGTCCTGACTTTC. Protein: CASSLAAGPTASGANVLTF.

This clonotype was observed a few times. The rearrangement joins TRBV15 to TRBJ2-7; 8 bases map to TRBD1. Per the germline V gene, CDR1 is LNHNV and CDR2 is YYDKDF (reference sequence). This CDR3 spans 13 amino acids. V lost 6 bases, J lost 7 bases, and 8 bases stayed unmatched. The CDR3 spells CATRIQGAGEQYF. The CDR3 coding sequence is TGTGCCACCAGAATCCAGGGGGCAGGGGAGCAGTACTTC. The full variable domain, rest sourced from reference TRBV15 and TRBJ2-7, is DAMVIQNPRYQVTQFGKPVTLSCSQTLNHNVMYWYQQKSSQAPKLLFHYYDKDFNNEADTPDNFQSRRPNTSFCFLDIRSPGLGDTAMYLCATRIQGAGEQYFGPGTRLTVT.

This clonotype was seen only a few times. This sequence joins TRBV20-1 and TRBJ1-6; 11 nucleotides align to TRBD1. Trimming cost V 1 base and J 7 bases; bases outside gene matches: 6. The germline V gene encodes CDR1 DFQATT and CDR2 SNEGSKA (reference sequence). This CDR3 contains 16 residues. The CDR3 nucleotides are TGCAGTGCTAGAGCCTGGGACAGGGGGGGCAATTCACCCCTCCACTTT. Translation gives CSARAWDRGGNSPLHF.

Ten or more counts support this clonotype. V gene TRBV5-1 combines with J gene TRBJ1-1, with D tentatively TRBD1 (5 bases). The CDR3 runs to 14 residues. From germline, CDR1 is SGHRS and CDR2 YFSETQ. Trimming cost V 4 bases and J 5 bases, with 15 bases left between them. This CDR3 is CASSPSGTKTEAFF. As DNA, the CDR3 is TGCGCCAGCAGCCCCTCAGGGACGAAGACTGAAGCTTTCTTT.

About this clonotype itself: This may arise from a read error, as a much more abundant clone is one base away. The chain links TRBV28 to TRBJ2-7, with D hard to call. V was pared by 4 bases and J by 2 bases, with 15 bases between. Germline loops: CDR1 MDHEN, CDR2 SYDVKM. The CDR3 runs to 15 residues. The CDR3 DNA is TGTGCCAGCAGTTCCCGACCTCCTCAGGCCTACGAGCAGTACTTC. Its protein is CASSSRPPQAYEQYF.

This clonotype was counted ten times or more. The chain links TRBV28 to TRBJ2-1; D perhaps matches TRBD2 (5 bases). Germline CDR1 and CDR2: MDHEN and SYDVKM. CDR3 size: 16 residues. Trimming left V 5 bases short and J 1 base short, with 15 bases between. The CDR3 nucleotides are TGTGCCAGCAGTCGTTTTGGAGGCGGATCCTACAATGAGCAGTTCTTC. As protein: CASSRFGGGSYNEQFF.

This clonotype was recorded a few times. This may arise from a read error, as a much more abundant clone is one base away. The CDR3 nucleotides read TGTGCCAGCAGCCCAGGTCTGACCCAGCACTTC. Its translation is CASSPGLTQHF. The chain links TRBV6-1 to TRBJ2-5; no clear D. CDR3 length equals 11 residues. Germline V gene data show CDR1 as MNHNS and CDR2 as SASEGT.

Turning to this clonotype: A much larger clone lies one base from this, so it may be a read error. This sequence joins TRBV20-1 and TRBJ1-6, with 7 bases fitting TRBD1. The CDR3 has 15 amino acids. The germline gives CDR1 DFQATT, CDR2 SNEGSKA (reference sequence). In DNA form, the CDR3 reads TGCAGTGCTAATGGATTTACAGGGGTCGATTCATCCCTCCACTTT. It translates to CSANGFTGVDSSLHF.

There are many counts of this clonotype. This rearrangement joins TRBV28 to TRBJ1-3, with D tentatively TRBD1 (5 bases). The germline V and J ends were trimmed by 6 bases and 3 bases, with 12 bases remaining between them. Germline V CDR1 and CDR2: MDHEN, SYDVKM. CDR3 length: 14 residues. The CDR3, as DNA: TGTGCCAGCAGCCCGACAGAACTTGGAAACACCATATATTTT. Its translation: CASSPTELGNTIYF.

This clonotype was seen ten or more times. The chain recombines TRBV12-3 or TRBV12-4 with TRBJ1-2, with 9 positions matching TRBD1. This CDR3 has 15 amino acids. J was trimmed by 4 bases and V by 5 bases; bases with no gene match: 8. CDR3 region: CASSDTGGASYGYTF. The CDR3 DNA reads as TGTGCCAGCAGTGACACAGGGGGCGCTTCCTATGGCTACACCTTC.

This clonotype was seen a few times. The chain joins TRBV10-3 to TRBJ1-1; the match to TRBD1 covers 8 bases. The CDR3 length is 11 residues. V was pared by 6 bases and J by 8 bases, with 2 bases of the junction left unmatched. Germline values: CDR1 ENHRY, CDR2 SYGVKD. CDR3 bases: TGTGCCATCAGAAGGGACAGGGAAGCTTTCTTT. Translation gives CAIRRDREAFF.

This clonotype was seen a handful of times. A much larger clone differs by one base, so this may be a read error. The gene calls are TRBV27 and TRBJ2-1; D remains ambiguous. The CDR3 consists of 12 residues. The V gene's germline CDR1 is MNHEY and CDR2 SMNVEV (reference sequence). The CDR3 DNA reads TGTGCCAGCAGCAGGACGAACAATGAGCAGCTCTTC. Protein sequence: CASSRTNNEQLF.

The chain combines TRBV10-1 with TRBJ2-2; D is ambiguous. The CDR3 is 13 residues long. Germline V CDR1 and CDR2: WNHNN, SYGVQD (reference sequence). V was shortened by 6 bases and J by 4 bases, with 9 bases between the two germline ends. The CDR3 is CASRGPRTGELFF. CDR3 DNA: TGCGCCAGCAGAGGACCGCGCACCGGGGAGCTGTTTTTT.

The rearrangement uses TRBV9 and TRBJ1-5; TRBD1 aligns across 7 bases. V trimming: 4 bases; J trimming: 5 bases; junction bases outside the gene matches: 9. CDR1 and CDR2 from the germline V gene are SGDLS and YYNGEE. This CDR3 spans 15 amino acids. CDR3 coding DNA: TGTGCCAGCAGCCCGTCCACAGGGGACTATCAGCCCCAGCATTTT. This translates into CASSPSTGDYQPQHF. Full variable domain (outside the CDR3, taken from reference TRBV9 and TRBJ1-5): DSGVTQTPKHLITATGQRVTLRCSPRSGDLSVYWYQQSLDQGLQFLIQYYNGEERAKGNILERFSAQQFPDLHSELNLSSLELGDSALYFCASSPSTGDYQPQHFGDGTRLSIL.

For this clonotype: Compared with germline, one end of the junction differs, possibly owing to a read error. The chain recombines TRBV20-1 with TRBJ2-7; D remains unclear. The CDR3 sequence is 14 residues long. Germline CDR1 is DFQATT and CDR2 is SNEGSKA (reference sequence). The CDR3 protein is CGAIIGFQASSQYF. CDR3 sequence (DNA): TGCGGTGCTATAATTGGGTTCCAAGCGTCGTCGCAGTACTTC.

In the case of this clonotype: Being one base from a much bigger clone, this may be a read error. The chain employs TRBV7-3 and TRBJ2-3; 8 bases map to TRBD1. The CDR3 covers 17 residues. The V gene's germline CDR1 is SGHTA and CDR2 FQGTGA. Here the CDR3 DNA reads TGTGCCGGCAGCAACGGACAGGGCCGGGGAGCCACAGATACGCAGTATTTT. This sequence encodes CAGSNGQGRGATDTQYF.

This clonotype was detected many times. This chain links TRBV5-1 with TRBJ2-2, with unresolved D. The CDR3 contains 15 residues. Between the trimmed V and J ends, which lost 4 bases and 0 bases, there was a span of 10 bases. Per germline, CDR1 SGHRS and CDR2 YFSETQ. The CDR3 sequence: CASSRVTANTGELFF. The CDR3 bases are TGCGCCAGCAGCAGGGTGACCGCGAACACCGGGGAGCTGTTTTTT.

The chain has TRBV6-1 and TRBJ2-3; 14 bases match TRBD2. Germline trimming cut 2 bases from V and 1 base from J; bases unmatched to any gene: 14. Germline assignment: CDR1 MNHNS and CDR2 SASEGT. The CDR3 contains 21 residues. CDR3 coding DNA: TGTGCCAGCAGTGAAACCGCGCCCGGACTAGCGGGGGGCCCCGGCACAGATACGCAGTATTTT. Its protein is CASSETAPGLAGGPGTDTQYF.

This clonotype came up many times. The chain joins TRBV28 to TRBJ1-1, with a possible D match to TRBD1 (6 bases). Trimming shortened V by 5 bases and J by 0 bases, and 13 bases separated the two germline ends. CDR1 MDHEN and CDR2 SYDVKM come from the germline V gene. This CDR3 comprises 15 residues. DNA for the CDR3: TGTGCCAGCAGTACGGGAACAGGGATGAACACTGAAGCTTTCTTT. It translates to CASSTGTGMNTEAFF.

This clonotype came up many times. The rearrangement joins TRBV28 to TRBJ1-2; 7 nucleotides line up with TRBD1. V lost 5 bases to trimming and J lost 8 bases; unmatched junction nucleotides: 11. Germline V lookup: CDR1 MDHEN, CDR2 SYDVKM. The CDR3 contains 14 residues. The CDR3 loop reads CASSGGGQVRGYTF. DNA of the CDR3: TGTGCCAGCAGTGGGGGTGGACAGGTCCGGGGCTACACCTTC.

This clonotype was recorded at least ten times. The CDR3, as DNA: TGTGCCAGCAGTCCTGGGGGGCTCAGGAATACGCAGTATTTT. This translates into CASSPGGLRNTQYF. This chain links TRBV12-3 or TRBV12-4 with TRBJ2-3; D tentatively fits TRBD1 or TRBD2 (6 bases each). V was clipped by 5 bases and J by 7 bases, with 16 bases between them. The CDR3 runs to 14 residues.

A note on this clonotype: A much more abundant neighbour one base away suggests this may be a read error. The chain recombines TRBV20-1 with TRBJ2-5, with 9 positions matching TRBD1. V dropped 3 bases and J dropped 9; count of bases not matched to a gene: 14. The CDR3 runs 15 residues. Germline V gives CDR1 DFQATT, CDR2 SNEGSKA (reference sequence). The CDR3 protein is CSARMGQGSWESQYF. In nucleotides, the CDR3 is TGCAGTGCTAGGATGGGACAGGGATCTTGGGAGTCCCAGTACTTC.

The table lists this clonotype with many counts. This chain uses TRBV28 with TRBJ2-3; possibly TRBD2 for D (5 bases). Germline values: CDR1 MDHEN, CDR2 SYDVKM. Trimming shortened V by 11 bases and J by 6 bases, and 15 bases separated the two germline ends. This CDR3 comprises 12 residues. Written as DNA, the CDR3 is TGTGCCTCTAGCACTAACGGGGATACGCAGTATTTT. Amino acids: CASSTNGDTQYF.

There are many counts of this clonotype. The CDR3 sequence: CASSPTTTRQETQYF. CDR3 in DNA: TGTGCCAGCAGCCCGACGACCACTAGGCAAGAGACCCAGTACTTC. The genes are TRBV27 and TRBJ2-5; weak D call: TRBD2 (5 bases). This CDR3 is built from 15 residues. The germline V and J ends were trimmed by 6 bases and 2 bases, with 16 bases remaining between them. Germline CDR1 MNHEY, CDR2 SMNVEV (reference sequence).